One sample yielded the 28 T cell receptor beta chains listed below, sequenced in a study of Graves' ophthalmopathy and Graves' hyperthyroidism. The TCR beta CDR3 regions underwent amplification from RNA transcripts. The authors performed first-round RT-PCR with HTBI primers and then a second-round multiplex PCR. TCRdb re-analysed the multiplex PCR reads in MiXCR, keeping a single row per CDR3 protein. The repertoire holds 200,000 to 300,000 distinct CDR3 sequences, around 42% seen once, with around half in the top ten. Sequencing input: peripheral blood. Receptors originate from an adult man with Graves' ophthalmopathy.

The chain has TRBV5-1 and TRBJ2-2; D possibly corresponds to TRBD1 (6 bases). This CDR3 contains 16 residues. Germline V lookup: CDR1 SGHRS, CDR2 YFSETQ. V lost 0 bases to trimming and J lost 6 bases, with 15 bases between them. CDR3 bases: TGCGCCAGCAGCTTGGTCGGTACAGGGACGGCCGGGGAGCTGTTTTTT. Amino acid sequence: CASSLVGTGTAGELFF.

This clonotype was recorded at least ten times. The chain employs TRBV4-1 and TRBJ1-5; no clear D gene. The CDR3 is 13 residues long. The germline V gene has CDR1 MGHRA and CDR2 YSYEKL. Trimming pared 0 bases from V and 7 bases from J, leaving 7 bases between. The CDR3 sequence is CASSQDTEQPQHF. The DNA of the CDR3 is TGCGCCAGCAGCCAAGATACGGAACAGCCCCAGCATTTT.

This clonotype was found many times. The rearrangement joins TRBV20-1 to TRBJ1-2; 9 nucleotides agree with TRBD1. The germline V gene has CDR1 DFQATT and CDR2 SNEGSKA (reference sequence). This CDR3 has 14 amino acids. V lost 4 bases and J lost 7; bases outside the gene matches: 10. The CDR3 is CSANDWTGDRGYTF. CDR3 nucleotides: TGCAGTGCTAACGACTGGACAGGGGACCGTGGCTACACCTTC.

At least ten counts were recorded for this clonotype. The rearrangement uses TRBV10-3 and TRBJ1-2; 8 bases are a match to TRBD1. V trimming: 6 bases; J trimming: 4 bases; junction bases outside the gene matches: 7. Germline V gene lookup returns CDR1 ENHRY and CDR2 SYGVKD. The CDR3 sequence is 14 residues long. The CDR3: CAIRPGQEIYGYTF. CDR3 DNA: TGTGCCATCAGACCGGGACAGGAGATCTATGGCTACACCTTC.

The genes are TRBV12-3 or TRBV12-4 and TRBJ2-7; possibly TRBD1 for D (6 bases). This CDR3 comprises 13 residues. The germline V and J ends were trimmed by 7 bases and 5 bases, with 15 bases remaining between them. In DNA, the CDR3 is TGTGCCAGCAAAGATACAGGGCTCCACGAGCAGTACTTC. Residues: CASKDTGLHEQYF.

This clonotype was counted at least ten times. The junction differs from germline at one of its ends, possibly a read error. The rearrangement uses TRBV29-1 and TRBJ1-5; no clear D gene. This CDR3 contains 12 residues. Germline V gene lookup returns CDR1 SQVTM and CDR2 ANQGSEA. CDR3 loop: CSICPVVQAQHF. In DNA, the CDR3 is TGCAGCATATGTCCGGTGGTTCAGGCCCAGCATTTT.

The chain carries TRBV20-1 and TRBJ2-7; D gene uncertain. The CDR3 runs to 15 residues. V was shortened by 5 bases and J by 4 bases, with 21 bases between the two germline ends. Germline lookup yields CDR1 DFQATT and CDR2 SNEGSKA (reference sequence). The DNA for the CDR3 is TGCAGTGCTTCGCACACGGAAGGTTCCTCATACGAGCAGTACTTC. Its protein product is CSASHTEGSSYEQYF.

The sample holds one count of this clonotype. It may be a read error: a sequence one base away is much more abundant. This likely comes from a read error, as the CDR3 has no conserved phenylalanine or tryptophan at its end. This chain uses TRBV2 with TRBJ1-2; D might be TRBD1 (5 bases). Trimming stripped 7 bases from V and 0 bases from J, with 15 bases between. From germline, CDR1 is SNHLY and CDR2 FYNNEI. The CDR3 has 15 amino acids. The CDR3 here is CASTTFDSANYGYTL. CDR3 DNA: TGTGCCAGCACGACCTTCGACAGCGCTAACTATGGCTACACCCTC.

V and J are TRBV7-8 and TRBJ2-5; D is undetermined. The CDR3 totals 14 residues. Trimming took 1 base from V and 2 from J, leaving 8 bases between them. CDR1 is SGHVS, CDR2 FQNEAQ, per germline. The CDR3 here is CASSLGGYQETQYF. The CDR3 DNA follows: TGTGCCAGCAGCTTAGGGGGTTATCAAGAGACCCAGTACTTC.

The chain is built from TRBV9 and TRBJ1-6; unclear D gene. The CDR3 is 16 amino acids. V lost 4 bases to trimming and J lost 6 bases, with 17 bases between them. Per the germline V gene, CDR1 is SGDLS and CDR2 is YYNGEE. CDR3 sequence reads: CASSQDNIRLNSPLHF. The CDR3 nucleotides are TGTGCCAGCAGCCAAGATAACATCCGTCTTAATTCACCCCTCCACTTT.

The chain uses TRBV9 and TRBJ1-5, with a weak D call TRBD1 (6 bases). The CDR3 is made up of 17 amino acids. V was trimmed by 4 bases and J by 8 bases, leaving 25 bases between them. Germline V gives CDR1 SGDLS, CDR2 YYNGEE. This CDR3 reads CASSLERGGLGREPQHF. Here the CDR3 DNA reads TGTGCCAGCAGCCTGGAGCGGGGGGGCCTCGGGAGAGAGCCCCAGCATTTT.

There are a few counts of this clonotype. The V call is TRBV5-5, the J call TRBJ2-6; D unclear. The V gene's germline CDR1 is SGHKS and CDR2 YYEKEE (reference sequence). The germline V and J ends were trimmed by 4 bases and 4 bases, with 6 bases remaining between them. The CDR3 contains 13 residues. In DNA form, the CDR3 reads TGTGCCAGCAGCCAGGAGGGGGCCAACGTCCTGACTTTC. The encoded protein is CASSQEGANVLTF.

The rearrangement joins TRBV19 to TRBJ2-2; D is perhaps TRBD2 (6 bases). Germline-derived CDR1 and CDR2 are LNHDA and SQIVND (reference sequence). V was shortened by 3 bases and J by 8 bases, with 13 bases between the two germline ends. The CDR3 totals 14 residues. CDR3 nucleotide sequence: TGTGCCAGTAGTATCGGGTTGGGAGGTGGGGAGCTGTTTTTT. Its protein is CASSIGLGGGELFF.

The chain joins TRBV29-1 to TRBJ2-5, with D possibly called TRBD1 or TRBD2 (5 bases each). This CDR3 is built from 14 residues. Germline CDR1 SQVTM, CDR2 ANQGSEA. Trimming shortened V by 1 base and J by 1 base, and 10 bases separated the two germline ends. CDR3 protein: CSVEAGPFQETQYF. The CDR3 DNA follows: TGCAGCGTTGAAGCGGGACCGTTCCAAGAGACCCAGTACTTC.

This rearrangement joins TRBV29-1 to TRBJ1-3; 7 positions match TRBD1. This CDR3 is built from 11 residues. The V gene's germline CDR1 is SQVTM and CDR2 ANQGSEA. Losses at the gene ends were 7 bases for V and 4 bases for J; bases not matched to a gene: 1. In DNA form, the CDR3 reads TGCAGCGGAGGGGGCGGAAACACCATATATTTT. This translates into CSGGGGNTIYF.

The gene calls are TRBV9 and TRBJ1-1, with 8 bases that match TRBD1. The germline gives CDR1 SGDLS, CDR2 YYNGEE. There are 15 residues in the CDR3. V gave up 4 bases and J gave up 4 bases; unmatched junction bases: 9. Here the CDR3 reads CASSPWTGRGTEAFF. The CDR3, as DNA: TGTGCCAGCAGCCCTTGGACAGGGAGGGGCACTGAAGCTTTCTTT.

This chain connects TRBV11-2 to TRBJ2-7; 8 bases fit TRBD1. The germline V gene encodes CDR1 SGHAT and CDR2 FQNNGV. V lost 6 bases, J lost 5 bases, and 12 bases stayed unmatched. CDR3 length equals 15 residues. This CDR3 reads CASSYTSQGVDEQYF. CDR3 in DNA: TGTGCCAGCAGTTATACCTCACAGGGGGTCGACGAGCAGTACTTC.

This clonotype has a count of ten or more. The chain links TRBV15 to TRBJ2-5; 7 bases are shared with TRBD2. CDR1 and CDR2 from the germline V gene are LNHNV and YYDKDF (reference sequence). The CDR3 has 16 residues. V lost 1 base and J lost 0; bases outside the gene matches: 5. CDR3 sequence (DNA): TGTGCCACCAGCAGAGCTAGCGGAACATACCAAGAGACCCAGTACTTC. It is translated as CATSRASGTYQETQYF.

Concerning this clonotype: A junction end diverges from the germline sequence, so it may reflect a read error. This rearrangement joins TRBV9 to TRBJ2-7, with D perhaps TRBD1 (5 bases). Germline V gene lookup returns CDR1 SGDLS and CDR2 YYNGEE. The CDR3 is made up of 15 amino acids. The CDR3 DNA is TGCGCCAGCAGCCAAACAGGATCCCGAACCTACGAGCAGTACTTC. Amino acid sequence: CASSQTGSRTYEQYF.

CDR3 sequence: CASSQSSYSEAFF. The CDR3 DNA follows: TGTGCCAGCAGCCAGAGTAGCTACAGTGAAGCTTTCTTT. This sequence joins TRBV3-1 and TRBJ1-1; D call uncertain. V was cut by 3 bases and J by 7 bases, with 12 bases left in between. The CDR3 runs to 13 residues. Germline V gene data show CDR1 as LGHDT and CDR2 as YNNKEL (reference sequence).

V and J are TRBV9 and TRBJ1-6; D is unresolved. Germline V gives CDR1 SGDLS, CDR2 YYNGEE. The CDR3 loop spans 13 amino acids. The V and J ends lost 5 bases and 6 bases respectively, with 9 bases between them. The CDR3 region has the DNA TGTGCCAGCAGGGGAGCCGCTAATTCACCCCTCCACTTT. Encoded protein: CASRGAANSPLHF.

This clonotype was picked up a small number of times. CDR3 nucleotides: TGTGCCAGCAGCTATACCCGCACTGAAGCTTTCTTT. This translates into CASSYTRTEAFF. V gene TRBV7-9 combines with J gene TRBJ1-1; no reliable D call. Trimming shortened V by 4 bases and J by 4 bases, and 7 bases separated the two germline ends. The CDR3 contains 12 residues. Germline lookup yields CDR1 SEHNR and CDR2 FQNEAQ (reference sequence).

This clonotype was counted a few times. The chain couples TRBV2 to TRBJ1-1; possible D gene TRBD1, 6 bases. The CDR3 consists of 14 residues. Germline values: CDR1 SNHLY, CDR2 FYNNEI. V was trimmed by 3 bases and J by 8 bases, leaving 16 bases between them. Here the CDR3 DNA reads TGTGCCAGCAGTGACCCGTTGAGGGGGTGGGAAGCTTTCTTT. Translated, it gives CASSDPLRGWEAFF.

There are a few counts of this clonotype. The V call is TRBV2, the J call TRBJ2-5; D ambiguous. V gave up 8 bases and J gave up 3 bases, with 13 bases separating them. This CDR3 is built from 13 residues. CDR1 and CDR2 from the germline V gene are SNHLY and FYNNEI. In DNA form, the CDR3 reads TGTGCCAGCGCTTGGGGTTGGGAAGAGACCCAGTACTTC. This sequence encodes CASAWGWEETQYF.

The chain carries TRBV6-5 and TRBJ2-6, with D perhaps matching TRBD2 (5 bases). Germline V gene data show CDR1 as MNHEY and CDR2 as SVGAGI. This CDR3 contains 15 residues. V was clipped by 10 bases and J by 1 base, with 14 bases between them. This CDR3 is CATLNWESGANVLTF. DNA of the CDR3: TGTGCCACCCTCAATTGGGAGTCTGGGGCCAACGTCCTGACTTTC.

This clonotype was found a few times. CDR3 sequence (DNA): TGTGCCACCAGCAGAGACGACAGGGTAAAGACCCAGTACTTC. Translated: CATSRDDRVKTQYF. This chain links TRBV15 with TRBJ2-5, with 7 bases lining up with TRBD1. Per the germline V gene, CDR1 is LNHNV and CDR2 is YYDKDF (reference sequence). The CDR3 has 14 residues. Germline trimming cut 0 bases from V and 6 bases from J; bases unmatched to any gene: 4.

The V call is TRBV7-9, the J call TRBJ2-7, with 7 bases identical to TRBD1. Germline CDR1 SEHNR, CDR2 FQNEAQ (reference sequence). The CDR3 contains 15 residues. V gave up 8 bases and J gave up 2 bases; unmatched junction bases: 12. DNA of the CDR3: TGTGCCAGCTCACCCACAGGGGCCCCGACCTACGAGCAGTACTTC. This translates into CASSPTGAPTYEQYF.

The CDR3 coding sequence is TGTGCCAGCAGCCCTTATCCGGGGGCGGTGGGATTCCGGATGAACACTGAAGCTTTCTTT. Its translation is CASSPYPGAVGFRMNTEAFF. The genes are TRBV7-2 and TRBJ1-1; TRBD1 might be the D (6 bases). Trimming took off 5 bases at V and 0 bases at J, with 28 bases between the two ends. The CDR3 has 20 residues. The V gene's germline CDR1 is SGHTA and CDR2 FQGNSA.